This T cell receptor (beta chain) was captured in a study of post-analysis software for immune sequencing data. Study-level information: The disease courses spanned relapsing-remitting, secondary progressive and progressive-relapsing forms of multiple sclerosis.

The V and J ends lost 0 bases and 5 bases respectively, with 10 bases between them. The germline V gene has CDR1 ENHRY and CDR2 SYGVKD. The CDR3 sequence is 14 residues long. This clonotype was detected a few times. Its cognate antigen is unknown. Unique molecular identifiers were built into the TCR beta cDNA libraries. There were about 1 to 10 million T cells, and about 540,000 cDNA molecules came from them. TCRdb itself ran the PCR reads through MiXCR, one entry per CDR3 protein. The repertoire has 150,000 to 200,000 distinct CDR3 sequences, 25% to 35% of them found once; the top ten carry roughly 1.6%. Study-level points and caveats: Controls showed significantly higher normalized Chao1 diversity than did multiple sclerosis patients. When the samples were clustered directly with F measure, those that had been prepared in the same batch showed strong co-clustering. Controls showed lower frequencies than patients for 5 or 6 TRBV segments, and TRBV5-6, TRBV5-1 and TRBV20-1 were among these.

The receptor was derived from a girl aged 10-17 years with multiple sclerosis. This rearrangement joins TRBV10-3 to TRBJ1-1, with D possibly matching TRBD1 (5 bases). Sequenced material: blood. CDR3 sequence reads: CAISESVTETEAFF. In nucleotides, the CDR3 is TGTGCCATCAGTGAGTCGGTGACAGAGACTGAAGCTTTCTTT.